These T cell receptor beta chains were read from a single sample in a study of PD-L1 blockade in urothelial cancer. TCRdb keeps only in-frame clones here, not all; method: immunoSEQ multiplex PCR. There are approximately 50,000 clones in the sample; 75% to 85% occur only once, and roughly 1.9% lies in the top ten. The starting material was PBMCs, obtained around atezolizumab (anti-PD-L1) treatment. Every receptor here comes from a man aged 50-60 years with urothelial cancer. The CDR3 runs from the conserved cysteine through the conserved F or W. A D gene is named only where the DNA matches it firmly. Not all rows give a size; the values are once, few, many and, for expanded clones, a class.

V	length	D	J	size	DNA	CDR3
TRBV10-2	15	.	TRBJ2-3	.	TGCGCCAGCAGTGGAGGCAGACCTTTCACAGATACGCAGTATTTT	CASSGGRPFTDTQYF
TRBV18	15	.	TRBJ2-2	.	TGTGCCAGCTCATCAGGGGTGGCGGGCACCGGGGAGCTGTTTTTT	CASSSGVAGTGELFF
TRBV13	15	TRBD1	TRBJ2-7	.	TGTGCCAGCAGCCCCGGCGGGACAGGGCTGGGGGAGCAGTACTTC	CASSPGGTGLGEQYF
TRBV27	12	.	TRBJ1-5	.	TGTGCCAGCAGTTTCCAAAATCAGCCCCAGCATTTT	CASSFQNQPQHF
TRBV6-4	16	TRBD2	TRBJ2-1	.	TGTGCCAGCAGTGACCGACTAGCGGGGGTGCCCGATGAGCAGTTCTTC	CASSDRLAGVPDEQFF
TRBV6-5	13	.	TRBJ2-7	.	TGTGCCAGCAGTTACCGGCAGGGCTACGAGCAGTACTTC	CASSYRQGYEQYF
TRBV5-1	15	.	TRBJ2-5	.	TGCGCCAGCAGCTTGGTTGCAGGGGAAGGGGAGACCCAGTACTTC	CASSLVAGEGETQYF
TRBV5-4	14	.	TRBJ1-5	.	TGTGCCAGCAGCTTGCCAGGGGGCAATCAGCCCCAGCATTTT	CASSLPGGNQPQHF
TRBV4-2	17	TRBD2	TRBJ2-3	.	TGTGCCAGCAGCCCCGTAGGGACTAGCGGAGGCACAGATACGCAGTATTTT	CASSPVGTSGGTDTQYF
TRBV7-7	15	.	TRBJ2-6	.	TGTGCTAGCAGCCCAGGCGGGTCTGGGGCCAACGTCCTGACTTTC	CASSPGGSGANVLTF
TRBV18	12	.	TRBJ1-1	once	TGTGCCAGCTCACCAGCCGGCACTGAAGCTTTCTTT	CASSPAGTEAFF
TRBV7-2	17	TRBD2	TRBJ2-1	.	TGTGCCAGCAGCTTAGTAGGACTAGCGGGGGGACCAAATGAGCAGTTCTTC	CASSLVGLAGGPNEQFF
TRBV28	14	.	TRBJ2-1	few	TGTGCCAGCAGTTTTCCCCAAGCGGCAAATGAGCAGTTCTTC	CASSFPQAANEQFF
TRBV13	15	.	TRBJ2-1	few	TGTGCCAGCAGCCCCCCCGGGTTTTCCTACAATGAGCAGTTCTTC	CASSPPGFSYNEQFF
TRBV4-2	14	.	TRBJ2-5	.	TGTGCCAGCAGCCACGGAGGTAGCCAAGAGACCCAGTACTTC	CASSHGGSQETQYF
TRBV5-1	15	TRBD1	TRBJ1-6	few	TGCGCCAGCAGCTTGCAGGGGGCAGGTAATTCACCCCTCCACTTT	CASSLQGAGNSPLHF
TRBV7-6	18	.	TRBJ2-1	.	TGTGCCAGCAGCTTACCAAGGACAGCCCCGAGCTCCTACAATGAGCAGTTCTTC	CASSLPRTAPSSYNEQFF
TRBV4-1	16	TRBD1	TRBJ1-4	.	TGCGCCAGCAGCCAGGGGACAGGGGGCTGGTATGAAAAACTGTTTTTT	CASSQGTGGWYEKLFF
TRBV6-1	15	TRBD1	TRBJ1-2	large	TGTGCCAGCAGTCCATCGACAGGGGGAAACTATGGCTACACCTTC	CASSPSTGGNYGYTF
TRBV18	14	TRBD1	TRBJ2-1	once	TGTGCCAGCTCACCCCGGACAGGGGTGAATGAGCAGTTCTTC	CASSPRTGVNEQFF
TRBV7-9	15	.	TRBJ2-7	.	TGTGCCAGCAGCTTAGGGGGCGGTGGCCCCTACGAGCAGTACTTC	CASSLGGGGPYEQYF
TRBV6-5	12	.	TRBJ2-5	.	TGTGCCAGCAGAGGACTGCAAGAGACCCAGTACTTC	CASRGLQETQYF
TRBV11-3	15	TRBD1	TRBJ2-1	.	TGTGCCAGCAGCTTGGAGATGCGGGACAGGGTTAAGCAGTTCTTC	CASSLEMRDRVKQFF
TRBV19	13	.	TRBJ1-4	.	TGTGCCAGTAGTATTAGCGGACGAGTGAAACTGTTTTTT	CASSISGRVKLFF
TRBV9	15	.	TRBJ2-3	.	TGTGCCAGCAGCGTGGCAGGAGGGGGCACAGATACGCAGTATTTT	CASSVAGGGTDTQYF
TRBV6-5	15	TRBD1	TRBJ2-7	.	TGTGCCAGCAGTTACGCAGGGGGCAGTCGCGCGGAGCAGTACTTC	CASSYAGGSRAEQYF
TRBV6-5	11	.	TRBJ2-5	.	TGTGCCAGCAGTAACGGGAAGACCCAGTACTTC	CASSNGKTQYF
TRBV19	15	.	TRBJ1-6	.	TGTGCCAGTAGTTGGGGGCCTAACTATAATTCACCCCTCCACTTT	CASSWGPNYNSPLHF
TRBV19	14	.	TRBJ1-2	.	TGTGCCAGTAAGTCGGACACCTCGAACTATGGCTACACCTTC	CASKSDTSNYGYTF
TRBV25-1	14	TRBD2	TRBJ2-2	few	TGTGCCAGCAGAGGACTAGCTAGTAGCGGGGAGCTGTTTTTT	CASRGLASSGELFF
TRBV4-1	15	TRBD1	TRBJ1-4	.	TGCGCCAGCAGCGACCACCGGGACAGGGTGAAAAAACTGTTTTTT	CASSDHRDRVKKLFF
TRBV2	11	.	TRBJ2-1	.	TGTGCCAGCAGTAATACGGGAGATCTGTTCTTC	CASSNTGDLFF
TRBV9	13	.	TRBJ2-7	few	TGTGCCAGCAGCTCGGGCTTCGGGGGAGGGCAGTACTTC	CASSSGFGGGQYF
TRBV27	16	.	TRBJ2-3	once	TGTGCCAGCAGTCCCCAATGGACCTTCAGGGCAGATACGCAGTATTTT	CASSPQWTFRADTQYF
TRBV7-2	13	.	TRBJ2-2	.	TGTGCCAGCAGTCGACAGAACACCGGGGAGCTGTTTTTT	CASSRQNTGELFF
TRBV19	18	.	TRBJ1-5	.	TGTGCCAGTAGTCCCCAAAAGGGGCTCATAGGGAGCAATCAGCCCCAGCATTTT	CASSPQKGLIGSNQPQHF
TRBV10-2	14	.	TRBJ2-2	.	TGCGCCAGCAGGGCGGGGGCGATCACCGGGGAGCTGTTTTTT	CASRAGAITGELFF
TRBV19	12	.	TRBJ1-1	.	TGTGCCAGTAGTGCGTACCAAACTGAAGCTTTCTTT	CASSAYQTEAFF
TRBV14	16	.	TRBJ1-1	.	TGTGCCAGCAGCCAGGGCGGGGGGCTCGAGGTCACTGAAGCTTTCTTT	CASSQGGGLEVTEAFF
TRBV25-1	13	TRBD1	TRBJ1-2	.	TGTGCCAGCAGTGGCAGGGGGCGCTTTGGCTACACCTTC	CASSGRGRFGYTF
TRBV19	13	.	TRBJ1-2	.	TGTGCCAGTAGTATGCGGGACTCCTCGGGCTACACCTTC	CASSMRDSSGYTF
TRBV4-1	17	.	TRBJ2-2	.	TGCGCCAGCAGCCAAGATCGGGTAGAAGAGAACACCGGGGAGCTGTTTTTT	CASSQDRVEENTGELFF
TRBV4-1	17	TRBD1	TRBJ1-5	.	TGCGCCAGCAGCCAAAGGGGGGACAGGGCTAGCAATCAGCCCCAGCATTTT	CASSQRGDRASNQPQHF
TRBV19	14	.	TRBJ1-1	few	TGTGCCAGTAGGGGGCTGGCCCCTAGTACTGAAGCTTTCTTT	CASRGLAPSTEAFF
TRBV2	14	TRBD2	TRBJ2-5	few	TGTGCCAGCAGCCGCGGGAGGGCCAAGGAGACCCAGTACTTC	CASSRGRAKETQYF
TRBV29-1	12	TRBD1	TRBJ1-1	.	TGCAGCGTCGGGGACAGGGACACTGAAGCTTTCTTT	CSVGDRDTEAFF
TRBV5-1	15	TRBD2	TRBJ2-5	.	TGCGCCAGCATCCTGGGACCTAGCGGCCAAGAGACCCAGTACTTC	CASILGPSGQETQYF
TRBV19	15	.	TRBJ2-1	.	TGTGCCAGTAGTCCCCGCGCAGGCTCCTACAATGAGCAGTTCTTC	CASSPRAGSYNEQFF